One T cell receptor beta chain is described in this entry. What it binds is not known. Deletions cut 5 bases from V and 4 bases from J, with 14 bases between. Looked up from germline, CDR1 is MNHEY and CDR2 is SVGAGI. This CDR3 region has 14 residues. Some clones are missing from TCRdb's copy, which holds only in-frame ones; the method was immunoSEQ multiplex PCR. Counted here are about 110,000 clones, approximately 86% occurring once; the ten biggest clones make up under 4%. This entry is derived from a study of T cell responses to AZD1222 COVID-19 vaccine. Points from the study as a whole: Elevations in Spike-specific TCR breadth and depth followed administration of two AZD1222 doses. Most donors were white British and more were female, and clonal diversity was possibly underestimated. CD4 TCRs covered the whole spike, strongest at regions 160-218 and 743-854. At baseline, just a handful of AZD1222 recipients tested seropositive.

This clonotype was obtained from an adult in good health. The J gene is TRBJ1-2, the V gene TRBV6-5; D is ambiguous. Sequencing was performed on peripheral blood, taken on day 0 of AZD1222 vaccination. In DNA form, the CDR3 reads TGTGCCAGCAGTCCCCGATTGGTGGGCTATGGCTACACCTTC. Residues: CASSPRLVGYGYTF.